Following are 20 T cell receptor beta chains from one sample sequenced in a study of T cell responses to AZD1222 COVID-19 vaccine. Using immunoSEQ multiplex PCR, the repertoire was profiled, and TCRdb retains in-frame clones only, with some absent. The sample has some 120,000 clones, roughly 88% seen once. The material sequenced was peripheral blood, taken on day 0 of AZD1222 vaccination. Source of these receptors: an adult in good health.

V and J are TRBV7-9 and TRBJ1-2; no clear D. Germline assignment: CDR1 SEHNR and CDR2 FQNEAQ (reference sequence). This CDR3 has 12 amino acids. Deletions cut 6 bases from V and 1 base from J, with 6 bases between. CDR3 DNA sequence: TGTGCCAGCAGTTTCAATAACTATGGCTACACCTTC. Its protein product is CASSFNNYGYTF.

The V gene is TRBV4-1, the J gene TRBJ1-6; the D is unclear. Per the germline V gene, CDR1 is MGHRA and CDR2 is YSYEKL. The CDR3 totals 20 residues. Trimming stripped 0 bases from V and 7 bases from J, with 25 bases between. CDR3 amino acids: CASSQEARRQGGLKNSPLHF. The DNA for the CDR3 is TGCGCCAGCAGCCAAGAAGCTAGACGACAAGGAGGGTTGAAAAATTCACCCCTCCACTTT.

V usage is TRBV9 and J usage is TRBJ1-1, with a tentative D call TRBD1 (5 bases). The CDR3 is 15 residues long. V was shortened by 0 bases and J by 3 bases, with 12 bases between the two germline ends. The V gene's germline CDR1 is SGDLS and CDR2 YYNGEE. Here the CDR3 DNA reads TGTGCCAGCAGCGTAGGTCCAGGGAGCGACACTGAAGCTTTCTTT. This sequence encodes CASSVGPGSDTEAFF.

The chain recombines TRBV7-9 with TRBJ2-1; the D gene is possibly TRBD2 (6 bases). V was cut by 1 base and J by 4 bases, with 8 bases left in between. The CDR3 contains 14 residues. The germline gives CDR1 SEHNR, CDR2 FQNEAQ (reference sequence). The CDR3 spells CASSLDGGYNEQFF. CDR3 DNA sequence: TGTGCCAGCAGCTTAGACGGGGGTTACAATGAGCAGTTCTTC. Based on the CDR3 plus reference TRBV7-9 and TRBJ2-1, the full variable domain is DTGVSQNPRHKITKRGQNVTFRCDPISEHNRLYWYRQTLGQGPEFLTYFQNEAQLEKSRLLSDRFSAERPKGSFSTLEIQRTEQGDSAMYLCASSLDGGYNEQFFGPGTRLTVL.

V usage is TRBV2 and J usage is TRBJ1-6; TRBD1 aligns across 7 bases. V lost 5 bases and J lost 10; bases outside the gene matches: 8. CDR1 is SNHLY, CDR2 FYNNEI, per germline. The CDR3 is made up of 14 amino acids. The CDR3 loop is CASSSGTASSPLHF. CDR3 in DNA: TGTGCCAGCAGTTCCGGGACAGCGTCGTCACCCCTCCACTTT.

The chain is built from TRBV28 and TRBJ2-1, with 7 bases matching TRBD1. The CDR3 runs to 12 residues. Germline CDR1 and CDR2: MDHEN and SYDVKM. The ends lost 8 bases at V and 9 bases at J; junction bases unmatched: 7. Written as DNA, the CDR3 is TGTGCCAGCCATGACAGGGTTAGTGAGCAGTTCTTC. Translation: CASHDRVSEQFF.

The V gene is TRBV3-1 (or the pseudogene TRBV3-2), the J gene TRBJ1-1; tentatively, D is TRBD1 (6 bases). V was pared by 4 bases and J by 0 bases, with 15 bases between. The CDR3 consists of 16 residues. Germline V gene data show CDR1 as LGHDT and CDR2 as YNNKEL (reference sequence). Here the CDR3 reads CASSPPDRFMNTEAFF. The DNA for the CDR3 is TGTGCCAGCAGCCCTCCTGACAGGTTTATGAACACTGAAGCTTTCTTT.

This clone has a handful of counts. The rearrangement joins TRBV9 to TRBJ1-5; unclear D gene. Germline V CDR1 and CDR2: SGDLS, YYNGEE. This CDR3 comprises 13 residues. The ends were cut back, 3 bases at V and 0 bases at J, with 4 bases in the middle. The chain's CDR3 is CASSAGSNQPQHF. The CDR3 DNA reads TGTGCCAGCAGCGCCGGTAGCAATCAGCCCCAGCATTTT.

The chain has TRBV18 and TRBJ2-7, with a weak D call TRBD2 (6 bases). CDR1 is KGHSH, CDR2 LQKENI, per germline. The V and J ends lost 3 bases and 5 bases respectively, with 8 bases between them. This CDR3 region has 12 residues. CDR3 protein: CASSPRGNEQYF. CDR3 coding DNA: TGTGCCAGCTCACCCCGCGGGAACGAGCAGTACTTC. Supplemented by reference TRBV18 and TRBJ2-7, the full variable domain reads NAGVMQNPRHLVRRRGQEARLRCSPMKGHSHVYWYRQLPEEGLKFMVYLQKENIIDESGMPKERFSAEFPKEGPSILRIQQVVRGDSAAYFCASSPRGNEQYFGPGTRLTVT.

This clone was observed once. This CDR3 is CASSERGVGELFF. In DNA, the CDR3 is TGCGCCAGCAGTGAGAGAGGGGTCGGGGAGCTGTTTTTT. The V and J genes are TRBV10-2 and TRBJ2-2; the D call may be TRBD1 or TRBD2 (5 bases each). The CDR3 contains 13 residues. Per the germline V gene, CDR1 is WSHSY and CDR2 is SAAADI. With 2 bases removed from V and 7 bases from J, the gap between germline ends came to 8 bases.

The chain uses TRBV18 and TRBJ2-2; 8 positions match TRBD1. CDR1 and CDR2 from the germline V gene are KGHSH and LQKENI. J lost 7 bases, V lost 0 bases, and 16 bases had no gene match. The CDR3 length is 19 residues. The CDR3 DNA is TGTGCCAGCTCACCACCGATTGTAGCGGCAGGGGGCGCGATCGGGGAGCTGTTTTTT. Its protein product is CASSPPIVAAGGAIGELFF.

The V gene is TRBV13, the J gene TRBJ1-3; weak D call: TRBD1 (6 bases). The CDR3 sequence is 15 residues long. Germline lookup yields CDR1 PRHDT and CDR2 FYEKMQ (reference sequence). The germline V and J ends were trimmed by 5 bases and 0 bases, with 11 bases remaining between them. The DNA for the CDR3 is TGTGCCAGCAGCGCCAGGGGAAGCTCTGGAAACACCATATATTTT. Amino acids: CASSARGSSGNTIYF.

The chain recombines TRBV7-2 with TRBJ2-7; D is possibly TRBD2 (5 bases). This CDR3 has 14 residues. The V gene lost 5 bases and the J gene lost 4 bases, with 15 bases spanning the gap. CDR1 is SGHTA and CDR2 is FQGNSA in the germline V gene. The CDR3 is CASSPRPGYYEQYF. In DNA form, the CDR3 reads TGTGCCAGCAGCCCAAGACCGGGATATTACGAGCAGTACTTC.

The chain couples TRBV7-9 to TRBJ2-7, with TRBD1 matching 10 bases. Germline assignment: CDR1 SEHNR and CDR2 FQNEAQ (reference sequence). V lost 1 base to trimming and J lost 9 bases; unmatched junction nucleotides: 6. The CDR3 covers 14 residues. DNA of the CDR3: TGTGCCAGCAGCTTAGGGACAGGGGGGATTCGGCAGTACTTC. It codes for CASSLGTGGIRQYF.

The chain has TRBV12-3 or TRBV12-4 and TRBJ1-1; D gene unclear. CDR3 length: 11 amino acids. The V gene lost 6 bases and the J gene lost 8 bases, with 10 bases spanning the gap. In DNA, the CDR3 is TGTGCCAGCAGCCGGAGAGGCGAAGCTTTCTTT. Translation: CASSRRGEAFF.

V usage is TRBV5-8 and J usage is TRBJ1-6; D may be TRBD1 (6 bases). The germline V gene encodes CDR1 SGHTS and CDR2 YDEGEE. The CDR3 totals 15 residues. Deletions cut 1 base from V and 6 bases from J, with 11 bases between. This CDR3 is CASSLFQGSNSPLHF. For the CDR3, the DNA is TGTGCCAGCAGCTTGTTCCAGGGGAGTAATTCACCCCTCCACTTT.

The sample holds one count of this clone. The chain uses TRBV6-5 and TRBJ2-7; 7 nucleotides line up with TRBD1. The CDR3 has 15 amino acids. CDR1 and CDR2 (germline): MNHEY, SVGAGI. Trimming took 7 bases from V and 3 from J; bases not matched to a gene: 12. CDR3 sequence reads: CASTQGGITVYEQYF. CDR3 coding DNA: TGTGCCAGCACCCAAGGGGGCATTACAGTCTACGAGCAGTACTTC.

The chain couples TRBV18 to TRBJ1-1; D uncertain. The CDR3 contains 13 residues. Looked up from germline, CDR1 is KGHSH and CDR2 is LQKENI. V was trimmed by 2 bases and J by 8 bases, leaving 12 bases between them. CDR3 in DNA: TGTGCCAGCTCACCATCCGAAGGAGAAGAAGCTTTCTTT. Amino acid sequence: CASSPSEGEEAFF.

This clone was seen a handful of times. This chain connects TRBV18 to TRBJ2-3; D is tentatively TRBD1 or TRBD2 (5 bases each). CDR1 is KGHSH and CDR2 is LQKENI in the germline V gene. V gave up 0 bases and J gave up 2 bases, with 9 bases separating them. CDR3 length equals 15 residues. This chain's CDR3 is CASSPPGESTDTQYF. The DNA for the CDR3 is TGTGCCAGCTCACCACCGGGGGAGTCCACAGATACGCAGTATTTT.

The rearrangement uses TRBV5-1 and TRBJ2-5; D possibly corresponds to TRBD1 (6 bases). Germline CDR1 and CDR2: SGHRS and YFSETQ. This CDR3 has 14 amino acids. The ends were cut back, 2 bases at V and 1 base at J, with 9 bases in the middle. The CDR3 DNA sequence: TGCGCCAGCAGCTTCGACAGGTTCCAAGAGACCCAGTACTTC. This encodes CASSFDRFQETQYF.